This T cell receptor (beta chain) was sequenced during a study of T-cell memory formation after mild COVID-19. On the study more broadly: The TCR clusters were mostly specific to one donor.

Within the sample, this clonotype is medium-sized (0.01 to 0.1%). Its matching antigen is unknown. TCRdb recomputed calls from the 5' RACE reads with MiXCR, one row per CDR3 protein. The table shows some 13,000 distinct CDR3 sequences, with 12% occurring only once. Whole-study results and caveats: Chiefly within CM and EM were the contracting CD4+ clones; CD8+ ones were within EMRA. Memory cells collected pre-infection included some clones that later responded, suggesting cross-reactive memory joined.

Trimming took 1 base from V and 7 from J, leaving 19 bases between them. This CDR3 contains 16 residues. Looked up from germline, CDR1 is SEHNR and CDR2 is FQNEAQ (reference sequence). The rearrangement uses TRBV7-9 and TRBJ2-5; TRBD2 is a possible D gene (6 bases). Sequencing was carried out using PBMCs or a T cell subset sorted from them (not recorded which). This TCR was sampled from an adult woman who had mild COVID-19 (a few samples of this study predate the infection). Cell type and time point are not known. The CDR3 sequence: CASSLVNSGQRGTQYF. Here the CDR3 DNA reads TGTGCCAGCAGCTTAGTGAATAGCGGCCAAAGAGGGACCCAGTACTTC. Full variable domain (rest looked up from reference TRBV7-9 and TRBJ2-5): DTGVSQNPRHKITKRGQNVTFRCDPISEHNRLYWYRQTLGQGPEFLTYFQNEAQLEKSRLLSDRFSAERPKGSFSTLEIQRTEQGDSAMYLCASSLVNSGQRGTQYFGPGTRLLVL.